This T cell receptor (beta chain) was captured in a study of vaccination and CD4 T cells after COVID-19. Germline V lookup: CDR1 SGHTA, CDR2 FQGNSA. Trimming stripped 0 bases from V and 5 bases from J, with 5 bases between. The CDR3 is 13 residues long. Cultured CD4+ T cell DNA was sequenced using the Oncomine TCR Beta short-read assay. It was cultured CD4+ T cells from which genomic DNA was extracted. TCRdb reanalysed the PCR reads using MiXCR and keeps one entry per CDR3 protein. The table lists approximately 9,000 distinct CDR3 sequences, roughly 35% of them singletons. About this clonotype itself: Its antigen remains unidentified.

Treatment in this sample: approximately 10-day PBMC culture with coronavirus spike peptide pools or control peptides (ViraFEST assay). Ahead of the COVID-19 pandemic (2011-2018), the CD4+ T cells of the unexposed donor were collected. Negative selection isolated the CD4+ T cells once the cells had been cultured for under 13 days. The source is a human donor in good health. V is TRBV7-2 and J is TRBJ2-1; D remains ambiguous. The specimen was CD4+ T cells from blood, cultured in vitro. CDR3: CASSLAGNNEQFF. The CDR3, as DNA: TGTGCCAGCAGCTTAGCAGGGAACAATGAGCAGTTCTTC.